The 8 T cell receptor beta chains below come from one sample, sequenced in a study of blood T cell repertoires in COVID-19. Method: immunoSEQ multiplex PCR; TCRdb's copy keeps in-frame clones and lacks some. Among over 65,000 clones, around 86% were seen once, and the ten largest hold around 26%. The sequenced material came from peripheral blood. All receptors derive from a man aged 45-65 years with active or convalescent COVID-19.

The chain couples TRBV6-1 to TRBJ1-1; the D is unclear. The V end was cut by 2 bases, the J end by 1 base, with 8 bases between. The germline V gene has CDR1 MNHNS and CDR2 SASEGT. The CDR3 is 14 residues long. The CDR3 region is CASSEYLWNTEAFF. The CDR3 DNA reads TGTGCCAGCAGTGAATATCTTTGGAACACTGAAGCTTTCTTT.

The gene calls are TRBV19 and TRBJ1-2; a possible D gene is TRBD1 (6 bases). The V gene lost 7 bases and the J gene lost 8 bases, with 20 bases spanning the gap. Germline values: CDR1 LNHDA, CDR2 SQIVND (reference sequence). CDR3 size: 14 residues. The CDR3 region is CASTTQGTYWGYTF. The CDR3 DNA reads TGTGCCAGTACTACACAGGGAACCTATTGGGGCTACACCTTC.

This chain links TRBV2 with TRBJ1-1; D is uncertain. V lost 4 bases, J lost 3 bases, and 6 bases lay in between. This CDR3 spans 12 amino acids. Germline CDR1 reads SNHLY; CDR2 reads FYNNEI. For the CDR3, the DNA is TGTGCCAGCAGTGTGAGTGACACTGAAGCTTTCTTT. Its protein is CASSVSDTEAFF.

This clone appeared a single time. V is TRBV10-2 and J is TRBJ1-4; D call uncertain. CDR3 length equals 15 residues. Trimming took 3 bases from V and 2 from J, leaving 10 bases between them. Germline loops: CDR1 WSHSY, CDR2 SAAADI. CDR3 bases: TGCGCCAGCAGTGACCCCGGGAGGACTAATGAAAAACTGTTTTTT. Its protein product is CASSDPGRTNEKLFF.

This sequence joins TRBV19 and TRBJ1-6, with D possibly matching TRBD1 (6 bases). CDR3 length: 14 residues. The V end was cut by 5 bases, the J end by 8 bases, with 13 bases between. CDR1 and CDR2 from the germline V gene are LNHDA and SQIVND (reference sequence). CDR3 sequence: CASSAPDSYSPLHF. DNA for the CDR3: TGTGCCAGTAGTGCTCCGGACAGCTATTCACCCCTCCACTTT.

The CDR3 sequence is CATSRGSGQAYEQYF. In DNA form, the CDR3 reads TGTGCCACCAGCAGAGGATCTGGACAGGCCTACGAGCAGTACTTC. The chain carries TRBV15 and TRBJ2-7; TRBD1 agrees at 7 bases. Germline values: CDR1 LNHNV, CDR2 YYDKDF (reference sequence). V lost 1 base to trimming and J lost 2 bases; unmatched junction nucleotides: 5. CDR3 length: 15 residues.

The rearrangement uses TRBV5-4 and TRBJ1-2, with a weak D call TRBD1 (5 bases). The V gene's germline CDR1 is SGHNT and CDR2 YYREEE (reference sequence). V dropped 0 bases and J dropped 6 bases, with 15 bases sitting between them. This CDR3 has 15 residues. CDR3 DNA: TGTGCCAGCAGCTTGGATGGGAGGGTAGGGGATGGCTACACCTTC. This codes for CASSLDGRVGDGYTF.

This clone was detected only once. V usage is TRBV6-5 and J usage is TRBJ2-7; 7 positions agree with TRBD1. The CDR3 spans 14 residues. J lost 5 bases, V lost 6 bases, and 10 bases had no gene match. Germline values: CDR1 MNHEY, CDR2 SVGAGI. The CDR3 sequence: CASSPTGWKDEQYF. The CDR3 DNA reads as TGTGCCAGCAGCCCGACAGGGTGGAAGGACGAGCAGTACTTC.